This T cell receptor beta chain was documented in a study of Ad26.COV2.S vaccination and SARS-CoV-2 variants. Study as a whole: The donor participated in the COV1001 trial, in its Ad26.COV2.S arm. Donor got 5x10^10 or 1x10^11 viral particles of Ad26.COV2.S.

Generated by immunoSEQ multiplex PCR, the TCRdb table keeps only in-frame clones and is missing some. The data contain roughly 350,000 clones, approximately 90% of them seen just once; the ten biggest clones take up 6.4%. Treatment reported: some 20 received Ad26.COV2.S at low or high dose, single or two shots; about 5 received placebo; per-sample allocation not given. Specimen acquisition occurred on day 63 following the initial vaccine or placebo injection. Immunization relied on an Ad26 vector, which expressed Wuhan-strain SARS-CoV-2 spike. Study-level results: Possible underestimation of total T cell responses by the TCR breadth and depth analyses was noted.

Worth noting for this clone: What it recognizes is unknown.

Trimming stripped 4 bases from V and 2 bases from J, with 13 bases between. The CDR3 is 14 amino acids. Germline V gene lookup returns CDR1 SGHRS and CDR2 YFSETQ. The chain couples TRBV5-1 to TRBJ2-7; D may correspond to TRBD1 or TRBD2 (5 bases each). The source of this sequence is a person between 18 and 60 years old who received the Ad26.COV2.S COVID-19 vaccine or a placebo. The sequences come from peripheral blood, collected in a trial of Ad26.COV2.S vaccine versus placebo. The CDR3, as DNA: TGCGCCAGCAGCCCCCTCGGGGCTGCCTACGAGCAGTACTTC. Translated, it gives CASSPLGAAYEQYF.